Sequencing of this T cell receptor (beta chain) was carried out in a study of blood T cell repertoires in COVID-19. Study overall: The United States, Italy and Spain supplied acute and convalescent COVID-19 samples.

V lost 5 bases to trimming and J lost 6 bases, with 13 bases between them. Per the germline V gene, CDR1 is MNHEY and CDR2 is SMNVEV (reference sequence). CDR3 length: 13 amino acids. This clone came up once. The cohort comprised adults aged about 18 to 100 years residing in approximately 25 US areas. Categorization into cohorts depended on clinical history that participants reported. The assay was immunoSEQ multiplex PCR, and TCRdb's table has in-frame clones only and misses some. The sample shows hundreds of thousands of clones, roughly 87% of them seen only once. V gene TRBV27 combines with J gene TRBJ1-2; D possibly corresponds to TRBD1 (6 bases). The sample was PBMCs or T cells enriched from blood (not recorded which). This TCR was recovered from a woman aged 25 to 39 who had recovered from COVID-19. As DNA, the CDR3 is TGTGCCAGCAGTCCAGTCAGGGGAGATGGCTACACCTTC. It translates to CASSPVRGDGYTF.